The 20 T cell receptor beta chains listed next were all sequenced from one sample in a study of shared clonotypes between healthy human individuals. Profiling relied on immunoSEQ multiplex PCR, and the TCRdb table lists in-frame clones only, not all of them. The sample holds 950,000 to 1,100,000 clones, about 77% seen once. Material for sequencing was memory CD4+ T cells sorted from blood. This sample's subset: CD45RA-negative fraction. All receptors come from a man aged 18-30 years in good health.

A note on this clone: A much larger clone lies a single base off, so this may be a read error. V is TRBV30 and J is TRBJ2-5; TRBD1 is a possible D gene (5 bases). The better agreement between TRBJ2-7 and the DNA end casts doubt on the J call. The CDR3 has 12 residues. Germline V CDR1 and CDR2: GTSNPN, SVGIG (reference sequence). CDR3 amino acids: CAWRGLSYEQYF. The CDR3 DNA reads TGTGCCTGGAGGGGGCTTTCCTACGAGCAGTACTTC.

Note on this clone: This may come from a read error, since a much larger clone is one base off. The chain carries TRBV5-5 and TRBJ2-2; 8 bases are shared with TRBD1. V gave up 4 bases and J gave up 4 bases; unmatched junction bases: 3. There are 14 residues in the CDR3. The V gene's germline CDR1 is SGHKS and CDR2 YYEKEE (reference sequence). The CDR3 nucleotides are TGTGCCAGCAGCCTCGGACAGGGCACCGGGGAGCTGTTTTTT. This codes for CASSLGQGTGELFF.

The V call is TRBV18, the J call TRBJ2-7; 9 bases align to TRBD1. Trimming removed 5 bases from V and 2 bases from J; junction bases left unmatched: 7. Germline CDR1 KGHSH, CDR2 LQKENI. The CDR3 loop spans 15 amino acids. The DNA of the CDR3 is TGTGCCAGCTCATTGGGACAGGGAGACCCCTACGAGCAGTACTTC. Translation gives CASSLGQGDPYEQYF. Supplemented by reference TRBV18 and TRBJ2-7, the full variable domain reads NAGVMQNPRHLVRRRGQEARLRCSPMKGHSHVYWYRQLPEEGLKFMVYLQKENIIDESGMPKERFSAEFPKEGPSILRIQQVVRGDSAAYFCASSLGQGDPYEQYFGPGTRLTVT.

A remark on this clone: Distinct nucleotide sequences in the sample also encode this CDR3. The J gene is TRBJ2-7, the V gene TRBV6-1; D gene unclear. The CDR3 runs to 12 residues. Germline lookup yields CDR1 MNHNS and CDR2 SASEGT. V was shortened by 1 base and J by 4 bases, with 5 bases between the two germline ends. This chain's CDR3 is CASSEGAYEQYF. DNA for the CDR3: TGTGCCAGCAGTGAAGGAGCATACGAGCAGTACTTC.

The chain joins TRBV7-3 to TRBJ2-1; no clear D gene. This CDR3 contains 13 residues. In germline, CDR1 is SGHTA, CDR2 FQGTGA. V lost 1 base to trimming and J lost 7 bases, with 8 bases between them. CDR3 in amino acids: CASSLIGSNEQFF. As DNA, the CDR3 is TGTGCCAGCAGCTTAATCGGTAGTAATGAGCAGTTCTTC. The full variable domain, rest sourced from reference TRBV7-3 and TRBJ2-1, is GAGVSQTPSNKVTEKGKYVELRCDPISGHTALYWYRQSLGQGPEFLIYFQGTGAADDSGLPNDRFFAVRPEGSVSTLKIQRTERGDSAVYLCASSLIGSNEQFFGPGTRLTVL.

Concerning this clone itself: Distinct nucleotide sequences in the sample also encode this CDR3. The CDR3 spells CASSAGTGGGNTIYF. The CDR3 coding sequence is TGTGCCAGCAGCGCCGGGACAGGGGGCGGAAACACCATATATTTT. The chain uses TRBV9 and TRBJ1-3; 12 bases agree with TRBD1. The CDR3 spans 15 residues. Germline V CDR1 and CDR2: SGDLS, YYNGEE. Trimming took 3 bases from V and 4 from J; bases not matched to a gene: 2.

This chain links TRBV5-4 with TRBJ2-1, with 8 bases that match TRBD2. CDR1 is SGHNT, CDR2 YYREEE, per germline (reference sequence). The CDR3 is 16 residues long. J was trimmed by 4 bases and V by 4 bases; bases with no gene match: 10. This CDR3 is CASSETLAAGYNEQFF. The CDR3 bases are TGTGCCAGCAGCGAGACACTAGCGGCCGGTTACAATGAGCAGTTCTTC.

The V and J genes are TRBV6-6 and TRBJ2-3; 11 nucleotides agree with TRBD2. Germline CDR1 is MNHNY and CDR2 is SVGAGI (reference sequence). The J segment lost 4 bases and the V segment lost 4 bases, leaving 1 base of the junction unmatched. The CDR3 covers 14 residues. In DNA form, the CDR3 reads TGTGCCAGCAGTTTAGCGGGGGGGCCAGATACGCAGTATTTT. Protein: CASSLAGGPDTQYF.

This rearrangement joins TRBV5-1 to TRBJ1-4, with D unresolved. This CDR3 is 14 amino acids long. Trimming took off 1 base at V and 4 bases at J, with 8 bases between the two ends. Looked up from germline, CDR1 is SGHRS and CDR2 is YFSETQ. This CDR3 is CASSLSGSNEKLFF. The CDR3 bases are TGCGCCAGCAGCTTGTCTGGCAGTAATGAAAAACTGTTTTTT.

The chain recombines TRBV12-5 with TRBJ2-2; D gene ambiguous. This CDR3 has 13 residues. Germline CDR1 reads LGHNT; CDR2 reads FRNRAP. Trimming left V 4 bases short and J 4 bases short, with 7 bases between. The CDR3 loop is CASGSRSTGELFF. CDR3 nucleotide sequence: TGTGCTAGTGGTTCCCGTTCCACCGGGGAGCTGTTTTTT.

This chain links TRBV11-2 with TRBJ1-1, with 7 bases fitting TRBD1. Trimming took 5 bases from V and 7 from J; bases not matched to a gene: 7. The CDR3 has 13 amino acids. Per germline, CDR1 SGHAT and CDR2 FQNNGV. The CDR3 spells CASSRMGQLEAFF. In DNA form, the CDR3 reads TGTGCCAGCAGCCGGATGGGACAGCTTGAAGCTTTCTTT.

The rearrangement uses TRBV27 and TRBJ2-1, with D perhaps TRBD1 (5 bases). The CDR3 consists of 14 residues. Trimming removed 5 bases at V and 6 bases at J, with 14 bases between. Germline assignment: CDR1 MNHEY and CDR2 SMNVEV (reference sequence). DNA of the CDR3: TGTGCCAGCAGTCCGTACCAGGGTCGCAATGAGCAGTTCTTC. This gives the protein CASSPYQGRNEQFF.

The DNA for the CDR3 is TGTGCCAGCTCTCGGGACAGGGCGGGTAAGAACACTGAAGCTTTCTTT. This gives the protein CASSRDRAGKNTEAFF. J is TRBJ1-1 and V is TRBV18; 9 bases align to TRBD1. Germline CDR1 and CDR2: KGHSH and LQKENI. Unmatched junction bases numbered 9, after V lost 6 bases and J lost 1 base. This CDR3 contains 16 residues. The full variable domain, completed using reference TRBV18 and TRBJ1-1, is NAGVMQNPRHLVRRRGQEARLRCSPMKGHSHVYWYRQLPEEGLKFMVYLQKENIIDESGMPKERFSAEFPKEGPSILRIQQVVRGDSAAYFCASSRDRAGKNTEAFFGQGTRLTVV.

The CDR3 sequence is CASSSTSNYREQYF. The DNA of the CDR3 is TGTGCCAGCAGCTCCACTAGCAACTATCGGGAGCAGTACTTC. The rearrangement links TRBV7-9 to TRBJ2-7, with D possibly matching TRBD2 (6 bases). The CDR3 runs to 14 residues. Germline-derived CDR1 and CDR2 are SEHNR and FQNEAQ (reference sequence). Deletions cut 4 bases from V and 7 bases from J, with 17 bases between.

The chain links TRBV18 to TRBJ2-5; D is undetermined. The CDR3 has 15 amino acids. V was clipped by 0 bases and J by 5 bases, with 13 bases between them. CDR1 and CDR2 from the germline V gene are KGHSH and LQKENI. The CDR3: CASSPPLVVKETQYF. DNA for the CDR3: TGTGCCAGCTCACCACCGCTAGTAGTAAAGGAGACCCAGTACTTC.

V gene TRBV9 combines with J gene TRBJ2-1; 9 bases fit TRBD2. CDR3 size: 15 residues. V shed 3 bases and J 3 bases; nucleotides not matched to a gene: 4. The germline V gene encodes CDR1 SGDLS and CDR2 YYNGEE. This CDR3 is CASSEVAGVYNEQFF. The CDR3 bases are TGTGCCAGCAGCGAAGTAGCGGGGGTCTACAATGAGCAGTTCTTC. Based on the CDR3 plus reference TRBV9 and TRBJ2-1, the full variable domain is DSGVTQTPKHLITATGQRVTLRCSPRSGDLSVYWYQQSLDQGLQFLIQYYNGEERAKGNILERFSAQQFPDLHSELNLSSLELGDSALYFCASSEVAGVYNEQFFGPGTRLTVL.

CDR3 loop: CASSWGLAAPTGELFF. CDR3 sequence (DNA): TGCGCCAGCAGCTGGGGACTAGCGGCTCCCACCGGGGAGCTGTTTTTT. The rearrangement links TRBV5-1 to TRBJ2-2; 11 bases fit TRBD2. V shed 3 bases, J shed 4 bases, and the junction held 5 bases outside the gene matches. CDR1 and CDR2 from the germline V gene are SGHRS and YFSETQ. The CDR3 spans 16 residues.

V gene TRBV29-1 combines with J gene TRBJ1-2, with D possibly matching TRBD1 (5 bases). Germline V lookup: CDR1 SQVTM, CDR2 ANQGSEA. This CDR3 has 15 residues. V lost 4 bases, J lost 8 bases, and 23 bases lay in between. The CDR3, as DNA: TGCAGCGTTGTTGTCACCACAAGGGACCTCAACGGCTACACCTTC. Protein product: CSVVVTTRDLNGYTF. Using reference TRBV29-1 and TRBJ1-2 for the parts outside the CDR3, the full variable domain is SAVISQKPSRDICQRGTSLTIQCQVDSQVTMMFWYRQQPGQSLTLIATANQGSEATYESGFVIDKFPISRPNLTFSTLTVSNMSPEDSSIYLCSVVVTTRDLNGYTFGSGTRLTVV.

The chain uses TRBV7-3 and TRBJ1-5; D is unclear. The CDR3 is 16 residues long. The V end was cut by 1 base, the J end by 3 bases, with 13 bases between. CDR1 and CDR2 from the germline V gene are SGHTA and FQGTGA. The CDR3 DNA reads as TGTGCCAGCAGCTTAATTTCGGGAATTACCAATCAGCCCCAGCATTTT. This translates into CASSLISGITNQPQHF.

J is TRBJ2-1 and V is TRBV29-1; D is perhaps TRBD2 (5 bases). V gave up 6 bases and J gave up 0 bases, with 12 bases separating them. The CDR3 consists of 14 residues. From germline, CDR1 is SQVTM and CDR2 ANQGSEA. CDR3 nucleotides: TGCAGCGTCCGGACTGTAAGCTCCTACAATGAGCAGTTCTTC. This encodes CSVRTVSSYNEQFF.